The 12 T cell receptor beta chains given below trace back to one sample, sequenced in a study of T cells expressing NK-cell markers. TCRdb reprocessed the 5' RACE reads; each CDR3 protein has one entry and no DNA is given. This table lists around 470,000 distinct CDR3 sequences. The specimen was blood T cells: a sorted CD56 or NKG2C T cell subset, CD4+ or CD8+ T cells, or bulk PBMC T cells (not recorded which). These receptors were collected from a woman aged 45-65 years in good health.

The gene calls are TRBV5-1 and TRBJ2-1. The CDR3 has 17 residues. In germline, CDR1 is SGHRS, CDR2 YFSETQ. CDR3 region: CASSLVSVLFSYNEQFF.

V gene TRBV4-2 combines with J gene TRBJ2-1; lacking DNA, the TRBD2 call made by TCRdb goes unchecked. The CDR3 runs to 16 residues. The germline V gene has CDR1 LGHNA and CDR2 YNFKEQ. CDR3 loop: CASSQGGLDFYNEQFF.

The chain couples TRBV12-3 or TRBV12-4 to TRBJ2-4; the TRBD2 assignment by TCRdb is unverifiable without DNA. There are 14 residues in the CDR3. The CDR3 here is CASSLTRGRGIQYF.

CDR3 region: CASSLVRTEQYF. The chain combines TRBV5-5 with TRBJ2-7. CDR3 size: 12 residues. CDR1 is SGHKS, CDR2 YYEKEE, per germline (reference sequence). The complete variable domain, with remaining parts taken from reference TRBV5-5 and TRBJ2-7, reads DAGVTQSPTHLIKTRGQQVTLRCSPISGHKSVSWYQQVLGQGPQFIFQYYEKEERGRGNFPDRFSARQFPNYSSELNVNALLLGDSALYLCASSLVRTEQYFGPGTRLTVT.

The rearrangement joins TRBV10-3 to TRBJ2-3; TCRdb lists TRBD2, though no DNA is available to test this call. The CDR3 runs 14 residues. Germline CDR1 is ENHRY and CDR2 is SYGVKD. CDR3 protein: CAISEREREDTQYF.

The chain combines TRBV25-1 with TRBJ2-2; lacking DNA, the TRBD1 call made by TCRdb goes unchecked. The CDR3 totals 15 residues. Germline assignment: CDR1 MGHDK and CDR2 SYGVNS. CDR3 protein: CASSGPGVSTGELFF.

The chain employs TRBV20-1 and TRBJ2-7; TCRdb reports TRBD1, a call that lacks DNA to check it against. This CDR3 has 15 residues. Germline lookup yields CDR1 DFQATT and CDR2 SNEGSKA (reference sequence). The CDR3 reads CSARATGTGNYEQYF.

The chain links TRBV9 to TRBJ2-1; TCRdb's D call of TRBD2 is untestable without DNA. Germline-derived CDR1 and CDR2 are SGDLS and YYNGEE. The length of the CDR3 is 15 residues. The CDR3 protein is CASSPTSRSYNEQFF.

The gene calls are TRBV20-1 and TRBJ1-1. Per germline, CDR1 DFQATT and CDR2 SNEGSKA (reference sequence). The CDR3 covers 13 residues. CDR3 sequence reads: CSPYMTPNTEAFF.

This sequence joins TRBV20-1 and TRBJ2-6. CDR3 length equals 16 residues. Germline values: CDR1 DFQATT, CDR2 SNEGSKA (reference sequence). The CDR3 protein is CSANKMLDSGANVLTF.

This chain connects TRBV27 to TRBJ2-1; TCRdb selects TRBD1, and the lack of DNA leaves this call unchecked. CDR1 and CDR2 (germline): MNHEY, SMNVEV (reference sequence). The CDR3 sequence is 17 residues long. The CDR3 region is CASSLTVSESSYNEQFF.

The V gene is TRBV29-1, the J gene TRBJ2-7. The length of the CDR3 is 13 residues. The germline gives CDR1 SQVTM, CDR2 ANQGSEA. CDR3: CSVVLGITYEQYF.